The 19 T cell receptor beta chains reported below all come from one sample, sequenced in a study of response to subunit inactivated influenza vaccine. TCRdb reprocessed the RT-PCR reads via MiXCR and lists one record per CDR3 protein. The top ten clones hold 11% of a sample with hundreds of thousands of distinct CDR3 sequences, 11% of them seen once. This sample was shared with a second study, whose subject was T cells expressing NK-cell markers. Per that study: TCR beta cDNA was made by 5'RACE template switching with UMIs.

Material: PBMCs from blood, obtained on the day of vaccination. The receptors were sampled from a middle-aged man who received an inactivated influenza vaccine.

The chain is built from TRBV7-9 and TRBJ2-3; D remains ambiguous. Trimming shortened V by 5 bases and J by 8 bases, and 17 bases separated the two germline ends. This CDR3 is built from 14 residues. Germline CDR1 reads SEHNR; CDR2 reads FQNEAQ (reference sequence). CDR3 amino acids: CASSHWVGFGTQYF. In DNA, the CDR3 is TGTGCCAGCAGCCACTGGGTGGGGTTTGGTACGCAGTATTTT.

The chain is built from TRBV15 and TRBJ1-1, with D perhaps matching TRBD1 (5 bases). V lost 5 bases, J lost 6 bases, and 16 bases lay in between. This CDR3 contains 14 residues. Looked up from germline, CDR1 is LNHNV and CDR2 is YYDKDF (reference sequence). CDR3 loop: CATSLTLNRPEAFF. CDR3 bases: TGTGCCACCAGCTTGACACTTAACAGGCCTGAAGCTTTCTTT.

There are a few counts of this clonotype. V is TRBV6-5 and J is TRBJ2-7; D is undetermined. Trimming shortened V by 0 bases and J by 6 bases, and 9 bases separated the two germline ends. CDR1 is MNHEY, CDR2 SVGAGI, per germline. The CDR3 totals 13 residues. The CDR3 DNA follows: TGTGCCAGCAGTTACTCGTCAGGCAGCGAGCAGTACTTC. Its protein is CASSYSSGSEQYF.

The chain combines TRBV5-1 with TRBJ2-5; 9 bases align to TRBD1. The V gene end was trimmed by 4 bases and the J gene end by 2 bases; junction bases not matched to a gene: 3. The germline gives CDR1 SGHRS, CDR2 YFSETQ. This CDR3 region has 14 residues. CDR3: CASSIDRGQETQYF. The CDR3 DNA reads TGCGCCAGCAGCATAGACAGGGGGCAAGAGACCCAGTACTTC.

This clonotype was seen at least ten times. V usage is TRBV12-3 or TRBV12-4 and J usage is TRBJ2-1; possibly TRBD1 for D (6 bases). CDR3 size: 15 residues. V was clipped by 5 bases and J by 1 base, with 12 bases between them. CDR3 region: CASSPLRGSYNEQFF. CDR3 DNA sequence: TGTGCCAGCAGTCCTCTCAGGGGTTCCTACAATGAGCAGTTCTTC.

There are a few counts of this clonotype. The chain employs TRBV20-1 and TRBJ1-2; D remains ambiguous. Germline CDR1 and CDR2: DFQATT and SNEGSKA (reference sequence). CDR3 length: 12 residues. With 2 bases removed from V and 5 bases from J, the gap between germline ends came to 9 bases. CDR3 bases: TGCAGTGCTAGACCGGCCCTATATGGCTACACCTTC. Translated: CSARPALYGYTF.

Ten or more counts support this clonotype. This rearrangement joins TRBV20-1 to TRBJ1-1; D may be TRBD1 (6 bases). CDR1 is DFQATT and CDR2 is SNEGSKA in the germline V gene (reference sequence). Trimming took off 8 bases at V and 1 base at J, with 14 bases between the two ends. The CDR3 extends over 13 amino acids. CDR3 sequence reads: CSRTKGGNTEAFF. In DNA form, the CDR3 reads TGCAGTCGCACCAAAGGGGGGAACACTGAAGCTTTCTTT.

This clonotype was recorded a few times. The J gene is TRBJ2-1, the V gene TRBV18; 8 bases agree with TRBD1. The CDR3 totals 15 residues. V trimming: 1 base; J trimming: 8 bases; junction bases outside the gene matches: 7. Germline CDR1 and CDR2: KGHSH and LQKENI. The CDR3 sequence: CASSPRWQGADEQFF. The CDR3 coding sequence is TGTGCCAGCTCACCACGGTGGCAGGGGGCTGATGAGCAGTTCTTC.

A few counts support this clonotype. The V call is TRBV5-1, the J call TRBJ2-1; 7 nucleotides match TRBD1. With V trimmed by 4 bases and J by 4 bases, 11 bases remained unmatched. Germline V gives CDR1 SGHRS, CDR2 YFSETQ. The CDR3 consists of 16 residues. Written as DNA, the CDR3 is TGCGCCAGCAGCGCTGGGACAGCAGTATCTTACAATGAGCAGTTCTTC. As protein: CASSAGTAVSYNEQFF.

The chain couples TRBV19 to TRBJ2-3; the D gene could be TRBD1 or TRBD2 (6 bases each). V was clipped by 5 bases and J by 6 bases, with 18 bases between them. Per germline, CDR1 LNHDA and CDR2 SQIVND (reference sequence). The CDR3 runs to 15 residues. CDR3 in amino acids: CASSGGGLAVDTQYF. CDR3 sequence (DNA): TGTGCCAGTAGTGGAGGGGGACTTGCCGTGGATACGCAGTATTTT. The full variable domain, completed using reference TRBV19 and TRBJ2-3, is DGGITQSPKYLFRKEGQNVTLSCEQNLNHDAMYWYRQDPGQGLRLIYYSQIVNDFQKGDIAEGYSVSREKKESFPLTVTSAQKNPTAFYLCASSGGGLAVDTQYFGPGTRLTVL.

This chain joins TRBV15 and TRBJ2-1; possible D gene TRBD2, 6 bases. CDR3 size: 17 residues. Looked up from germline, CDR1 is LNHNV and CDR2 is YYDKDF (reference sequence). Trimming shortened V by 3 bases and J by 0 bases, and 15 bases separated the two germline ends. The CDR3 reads CATSRAPGTHSYNEQFF. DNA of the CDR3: TGTGCCACCAGCAGGGCCCCCGGGACTCACTCCTACAATGAGCAGTTCTTC.

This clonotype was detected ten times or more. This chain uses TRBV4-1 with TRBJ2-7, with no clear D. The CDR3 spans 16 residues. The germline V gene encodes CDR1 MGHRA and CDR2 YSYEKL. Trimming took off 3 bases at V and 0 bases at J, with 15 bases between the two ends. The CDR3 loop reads CASSQFVTEPSYEQYF. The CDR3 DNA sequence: TGCGCCAGCAGCCAGTTTGTGACCGAGCCCTCCTACGAGCAGTACTTC.

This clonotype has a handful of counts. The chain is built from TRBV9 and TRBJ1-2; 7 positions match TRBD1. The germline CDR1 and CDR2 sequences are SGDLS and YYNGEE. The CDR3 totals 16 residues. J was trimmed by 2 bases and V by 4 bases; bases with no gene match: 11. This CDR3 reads CASSPFDRAENYGYTF. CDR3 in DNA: TGTGCCAGCAGCCCCTTCGACAGGGCCGAAAACTATGGCTACACCTTC.

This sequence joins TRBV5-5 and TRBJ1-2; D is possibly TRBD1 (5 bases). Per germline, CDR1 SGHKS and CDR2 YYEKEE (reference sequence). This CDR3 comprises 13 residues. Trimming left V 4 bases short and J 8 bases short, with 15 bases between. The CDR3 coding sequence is TGTGCCAGCAGCCCGAGCAGGGTTTGGGGCTACACCTTC. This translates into CASSPSRVWGYTF.

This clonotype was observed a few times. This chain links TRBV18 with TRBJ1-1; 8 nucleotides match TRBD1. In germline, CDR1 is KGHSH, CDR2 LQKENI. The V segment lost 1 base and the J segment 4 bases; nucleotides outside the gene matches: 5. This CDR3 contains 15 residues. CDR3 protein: CASSPLSGGLTEAFF. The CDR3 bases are TGTGCCAGCTCACCACTCTCAGGGGGCCTCACTGAAGCTTTCTTT. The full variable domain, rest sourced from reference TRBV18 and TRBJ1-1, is NAGVMQNPRHLVRRRGQEARLRCSPMKGHSHVYWYRQLPEEGLKFMVYLQKENIIDESGMPKERFSAEFPKEGPSILRIQQVVRGDSAAYFCASSPLSGGLTEAFFGQGTRLTVV.

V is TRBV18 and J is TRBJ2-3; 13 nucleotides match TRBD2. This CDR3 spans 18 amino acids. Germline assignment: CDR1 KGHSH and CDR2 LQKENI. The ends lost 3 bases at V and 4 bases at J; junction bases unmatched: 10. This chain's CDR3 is CASSPILAGGPQPDTQYF. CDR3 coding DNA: TGTGCCAGCTCACCGATACTAGCGGGAGGGCCGCAACCAGATACGCAGTATTTT.

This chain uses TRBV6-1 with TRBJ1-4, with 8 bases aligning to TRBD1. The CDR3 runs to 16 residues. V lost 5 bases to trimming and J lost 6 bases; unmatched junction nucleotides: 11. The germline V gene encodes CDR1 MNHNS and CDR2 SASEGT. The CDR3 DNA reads TGTGCCAGCAGTCGGCGGACAGGGTCGGGCTATGAAAAACTGTTTTTT. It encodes CASSRRTGSGYEKLFF.

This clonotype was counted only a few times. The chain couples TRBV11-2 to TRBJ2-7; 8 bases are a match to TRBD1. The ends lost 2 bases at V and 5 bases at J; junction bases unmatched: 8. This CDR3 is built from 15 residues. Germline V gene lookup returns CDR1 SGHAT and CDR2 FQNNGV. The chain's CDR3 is CASSLSVRGLHEQYF. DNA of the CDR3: TGTGCCAGCAGCTTATCCGTCAGGGGGCTCCACGAGCAGTACTTC.

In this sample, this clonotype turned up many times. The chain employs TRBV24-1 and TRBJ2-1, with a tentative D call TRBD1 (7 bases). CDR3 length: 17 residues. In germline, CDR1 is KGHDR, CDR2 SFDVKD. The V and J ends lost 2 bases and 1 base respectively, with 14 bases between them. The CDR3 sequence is CATSDSKTGRSYNEQFF. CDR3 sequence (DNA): TGTGCCACCAGTGATTCGAAGACAGGGAGGTCCTACAATGAGCAGTTCTTC.